The T cell receptor beta chain under discussion was sequenced for a study of blood T cells in healthy people across ages. Points from the study as a whole: Strongly correlated with naive T cell percentage was TCR beta diversity.

Note on this clonotype: As yet, its antigen is unknown.

The length of the CDR3 is 17 residues. Trimming took off 0 bases at V and 4 bases at J, with 16 bases between the two ends. Looked up from germline, CDR1 is MGHRA and CDR2 is YSYEKL. Sample-barcoded 5' priming and a J-beta primer mix drove a second PCR of roughly 6 to 12 cycles. A template-switch adaptor that had 12 random nucleotides put a tag on each cDNA molecule. Each CDR3 protein is one row after TCRdb ran MiXCR on the 5' RACE reads. This table has fewer than 950,000 distinct CDR3 sequences, about 53% appearing once. Each donor had roughly 10 milliliters of peripheral blood drawn. Sequenced input: blood. The rearrangement joins TRBV4-1 to TRBJ1-5; D possibly corresponds to TRBD1 (5 bases). The clonotype was recovered from an elderly man in good health. CDR3 in amino acids: CASSQDAGSARNQPQHF. Written as DNA, the CDR3 is TGCGCCAGCAGCCAAGATGCAGGGTCGGCAAGGAATCAGCCCCAGCATTTT.